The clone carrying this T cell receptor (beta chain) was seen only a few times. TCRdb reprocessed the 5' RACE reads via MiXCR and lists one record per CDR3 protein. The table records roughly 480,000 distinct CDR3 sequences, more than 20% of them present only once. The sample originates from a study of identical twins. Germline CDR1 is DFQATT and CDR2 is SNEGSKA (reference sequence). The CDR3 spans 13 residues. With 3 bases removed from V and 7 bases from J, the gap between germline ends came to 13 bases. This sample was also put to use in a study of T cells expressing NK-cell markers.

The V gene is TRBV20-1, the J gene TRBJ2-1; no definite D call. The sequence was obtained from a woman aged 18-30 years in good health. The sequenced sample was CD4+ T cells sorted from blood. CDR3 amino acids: CSARRPSANEQFF. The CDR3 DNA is TGCAGTGCTAGGCGACCCTCCGCAAATGAGCAGTTCTTC.